This TCR beta chain appears in the sequencing data of a study of CD8+CD57+ T cells in acquired aplastic anemia. Study-wide points: Patients and controls turned out to have some 30 CD8+ CDR3 sequences in common.

TCR beta VDJ and CDR3 profiles were obtained from a genomic DNA template. TCRdb fed the reads into MiXCR, producing one record per CDR3 protein. Of about 270,000 distinct CDR3 sequences in the sample, 56% were seen once. This CDR3 region has 16 residues. The junction had 5 bases not matched to a gene; V was cut back by 1 base and J by 3 bases. CDR1 SEHNR and CDR2 FQNEAQ come from the germline V gene (reference sequence). A remark on this clonotype: Its antigen remains unknown.

What was sequenced was sorted CD4+, CD8+, or CD8+CD57+ T cells (not recorded which) from PBMCs. The source is a human donor with severe aplastic anemia or a healthy control (not recorded which). The gene calls are TRBV7-9 and TRBJ2-1; 8 bases are a match to TRBD2. CDR3 in amino acids: CASSLGGAGDYNEQFF. CDR3 sequence (DNA): TGTGCCAGCAGCTTAGGGGGAGCGGGGGACTACAATGAGCAGTTCTTC.